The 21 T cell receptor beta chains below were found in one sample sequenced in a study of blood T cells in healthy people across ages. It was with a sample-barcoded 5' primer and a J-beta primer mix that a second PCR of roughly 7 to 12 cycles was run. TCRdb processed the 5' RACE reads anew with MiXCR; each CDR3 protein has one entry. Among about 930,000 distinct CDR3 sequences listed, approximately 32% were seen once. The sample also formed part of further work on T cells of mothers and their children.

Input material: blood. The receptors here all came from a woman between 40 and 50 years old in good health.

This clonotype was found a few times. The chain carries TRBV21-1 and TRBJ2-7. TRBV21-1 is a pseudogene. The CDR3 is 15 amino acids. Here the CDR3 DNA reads TGTGCCAGCAGCAAATCGGGCAGCGAAGCCTACGAGCAGTACTTC. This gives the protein CASSKSGSEAYEQYF.

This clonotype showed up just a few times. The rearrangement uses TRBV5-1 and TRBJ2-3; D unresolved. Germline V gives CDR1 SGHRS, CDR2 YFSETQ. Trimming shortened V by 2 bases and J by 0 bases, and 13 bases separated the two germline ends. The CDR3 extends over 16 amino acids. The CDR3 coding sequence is TGCGCCAGCAGCTTTGAAGGACGGCAGAGCACAGATACGCAGTATTTT. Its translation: CASSFEGRQSTDTQYF.

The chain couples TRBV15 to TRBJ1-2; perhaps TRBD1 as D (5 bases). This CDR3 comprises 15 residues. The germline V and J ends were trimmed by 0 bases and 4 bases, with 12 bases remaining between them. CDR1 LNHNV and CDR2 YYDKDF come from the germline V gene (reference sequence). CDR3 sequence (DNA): TGTGCCACCAGCAGAGAGGGGGGAGGCGGCTATGGCTACACCTTC. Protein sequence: CATSREGGGGYGYTF.

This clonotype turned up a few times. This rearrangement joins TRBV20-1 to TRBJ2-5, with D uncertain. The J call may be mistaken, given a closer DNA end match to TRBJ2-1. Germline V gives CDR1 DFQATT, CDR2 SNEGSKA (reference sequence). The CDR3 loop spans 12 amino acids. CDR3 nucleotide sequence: TGCAGTGCTAGAAACCCCCAAGAGACCCAGTTCTTC. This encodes CSARNPQETQFF.

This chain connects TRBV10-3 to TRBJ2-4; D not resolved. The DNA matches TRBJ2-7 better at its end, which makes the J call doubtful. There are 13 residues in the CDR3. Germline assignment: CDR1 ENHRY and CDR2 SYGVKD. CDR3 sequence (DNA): TGTGCCATCAGTGAGGAGACAATCAGCGAGCAGTACTTC. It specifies CAISEETISEQYF.

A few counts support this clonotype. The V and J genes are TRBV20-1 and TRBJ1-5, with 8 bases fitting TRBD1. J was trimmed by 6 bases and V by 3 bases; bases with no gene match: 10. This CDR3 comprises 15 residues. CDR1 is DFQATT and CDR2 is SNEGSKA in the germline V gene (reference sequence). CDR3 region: CSASEIRGPGQPQHF. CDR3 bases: TGCAGTGCTAGTGAAATCAGGGGGCCGGGTCAGCCCCAGCATTTT.

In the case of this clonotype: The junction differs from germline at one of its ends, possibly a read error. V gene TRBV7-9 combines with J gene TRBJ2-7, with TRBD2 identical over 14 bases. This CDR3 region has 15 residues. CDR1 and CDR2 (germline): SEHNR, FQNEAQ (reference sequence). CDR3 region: CAGSPGLAGGTEQYF. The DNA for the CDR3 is TGTGCCGGCAGCCCCGGACTAGCGGGGGGAACGGAGCAGTACTTC.

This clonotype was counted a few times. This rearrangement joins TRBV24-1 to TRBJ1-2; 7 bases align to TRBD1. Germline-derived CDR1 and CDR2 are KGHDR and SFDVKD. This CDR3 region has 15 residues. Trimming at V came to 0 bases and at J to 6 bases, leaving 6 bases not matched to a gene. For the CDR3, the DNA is TGTGCCACCAGTGATTTGGCAGGGGGTAGAAATGGCTACACCTTC. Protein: CATSDLAGGRNGYTF.

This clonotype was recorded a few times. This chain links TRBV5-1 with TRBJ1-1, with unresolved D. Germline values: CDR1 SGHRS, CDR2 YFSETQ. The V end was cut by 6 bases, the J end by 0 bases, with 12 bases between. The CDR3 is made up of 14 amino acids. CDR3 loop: CASTREMMNTEAFF. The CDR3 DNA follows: TGCGCCAGCACCCGGGAGATGATGAACACTGAAGCTTTCTTT.

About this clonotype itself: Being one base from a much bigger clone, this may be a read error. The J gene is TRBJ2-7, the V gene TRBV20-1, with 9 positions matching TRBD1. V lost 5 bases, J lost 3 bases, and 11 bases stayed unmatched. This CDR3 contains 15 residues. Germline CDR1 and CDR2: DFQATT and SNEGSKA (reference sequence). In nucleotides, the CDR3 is TGCAGTGCTTCGAAAAGGGACAGGGCAGGCTACGAGCAGTACTTC. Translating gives CSASKRDRAGYEQYF.

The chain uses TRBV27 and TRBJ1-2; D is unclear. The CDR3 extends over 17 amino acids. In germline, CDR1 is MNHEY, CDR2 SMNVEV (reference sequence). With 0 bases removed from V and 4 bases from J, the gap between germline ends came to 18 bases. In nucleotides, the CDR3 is TGTGCCAGCAGTTTATCTATCTCCGCAGGTGATTTCTATGGCTACACCTTC. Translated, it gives CASSLSISAGDFYGYTF.

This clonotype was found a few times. CDR3 residues: CASSFEVGDTRSGANVLTF. DNA of the CDR3: TGTGCCAGCAGCTTTGAGGTGGGGGACACCCGCTCTGGGGCCAACGTCCTGACTTTC. The chain employs TRBV12-1 and TRBJ2-6; TRBD1, as called in the table, went unchecked against the DNA. TRBV12-1 is a listed pseudogene. This CDR3 has 19 residues.

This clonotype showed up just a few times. For the CDR3, the DNA is TGTGCCACCAGCAGGGGCCGAGGGGGATACGAGCAGTACTTC. It is translated as CATSRGRGGYEQYF. This chain uses TRBV15 with TRBJ2-7; D is possibly TRBD1 (6 bases). Trimming stripped 3 bases from V and 4 bases from J, with 13 bases between. Germline assignment: CDR1 LNHNV and CDR2 YYDKDF (reference sequence). The CDR3 extends over 14 amino acids.

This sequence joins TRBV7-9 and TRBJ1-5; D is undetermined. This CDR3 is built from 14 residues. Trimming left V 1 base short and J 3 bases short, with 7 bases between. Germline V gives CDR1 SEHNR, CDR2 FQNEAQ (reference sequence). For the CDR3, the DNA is TGTGCCAGCAGCTTAGACACGGACAATCAGCCCCAGCATTTT. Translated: CASSLDTDNQPQHF. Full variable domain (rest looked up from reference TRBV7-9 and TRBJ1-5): DTGVSQNPRHKITKRGQNVTFRCDPISEHNRLYWYRQTLGQGPEFLTYFQNEAQLEKSRLLSDRFSAERPKGSFSTLEIQRTEQGDSAMYLCASSLDTDNQPQHFGDGTRLSIL.

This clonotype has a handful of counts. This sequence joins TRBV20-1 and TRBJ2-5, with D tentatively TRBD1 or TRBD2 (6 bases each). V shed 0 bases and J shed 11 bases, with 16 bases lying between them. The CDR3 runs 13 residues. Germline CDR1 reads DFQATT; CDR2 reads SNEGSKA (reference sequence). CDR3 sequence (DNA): TGCAGTGCTAGAGACGGGGGCCAACTGCAGCAGTACTTC. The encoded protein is CSARDGGQLQQYF.

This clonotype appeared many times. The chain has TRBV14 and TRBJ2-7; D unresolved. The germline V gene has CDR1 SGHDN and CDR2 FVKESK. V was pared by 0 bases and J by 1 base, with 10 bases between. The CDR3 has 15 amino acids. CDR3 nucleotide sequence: TGTGCCAGCAGCCAAGATATGGCCAGATCCTACGAGCAGTACTTC. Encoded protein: CASSQDMARSYEQYF.

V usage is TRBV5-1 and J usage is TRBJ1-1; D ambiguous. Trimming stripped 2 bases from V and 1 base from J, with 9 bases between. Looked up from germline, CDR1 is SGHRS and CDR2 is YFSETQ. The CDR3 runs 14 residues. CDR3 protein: CASSFSEKNTEAFF. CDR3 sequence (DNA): TGCGCCAGCAGCTTTTCAGAAAAGAACACTGAAGCTTTCTTT. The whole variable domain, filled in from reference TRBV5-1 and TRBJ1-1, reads KAGVTQTPRYLIKTRGQQVTLSCSPISGHRSVSWYQQTPGQGLQFLFEYFSETQRNKGNFPGRFSGRQFSNSRSEMNVSTLELGDSALYLCASSFSEKNTEAFFGQGTRLTVV.

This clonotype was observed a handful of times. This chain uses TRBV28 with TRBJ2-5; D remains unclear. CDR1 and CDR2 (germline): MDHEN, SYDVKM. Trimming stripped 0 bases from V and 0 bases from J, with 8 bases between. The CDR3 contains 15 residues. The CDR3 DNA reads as TGTGCCAGCAGTTTATGGGGCACGTACCAAGAGACCCAGTACTTC. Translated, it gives CASSLWGTYQETQYF.

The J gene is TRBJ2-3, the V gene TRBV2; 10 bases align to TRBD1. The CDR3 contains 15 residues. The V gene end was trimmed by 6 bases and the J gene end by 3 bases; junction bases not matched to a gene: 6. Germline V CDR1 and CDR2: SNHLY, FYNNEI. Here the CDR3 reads CASRGQGLGTDTQYF. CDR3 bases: TGTGCCAGCAGGGGACAGGGGTTGGGAACAGATACGCAGTATTTT.

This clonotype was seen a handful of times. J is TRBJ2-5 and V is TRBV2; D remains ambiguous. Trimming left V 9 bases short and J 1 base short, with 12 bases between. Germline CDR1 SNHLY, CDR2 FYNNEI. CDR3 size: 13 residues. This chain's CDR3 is CARRHVSQETQYF. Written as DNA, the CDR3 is TGTGCCAGAAGACATGTCTCCCAAGAGACCCAGTACTTC.

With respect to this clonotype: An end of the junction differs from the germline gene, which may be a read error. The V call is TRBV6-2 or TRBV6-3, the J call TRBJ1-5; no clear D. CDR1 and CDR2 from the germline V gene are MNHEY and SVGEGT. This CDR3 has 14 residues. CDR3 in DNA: TGTGCCAGCAGTAGAGGCGAGGCCAATCAGCCCCGGCATTTT. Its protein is CASSRGEANQPRHF.